This TCR beta chain was found in a study of T cells expressing NK-cell markers. Study in general: It was from sorted CD3+CD56+NKG2C+, CD3+CD56+NKG2C- and CD3+CD56-NKG2C+ T cells that TCR beta repertoires came. Findings and caveats of the study: Dominant NKG2C+ clonotypes in 6 or 7 donors made up roughly 1.0-8% of CD8+ T cells. The same clonotypes also predominated in the CD3+CD56-NKG2C+ fraction of several donors.

With regard to this clonotype: What it binds is not known.

The CDR3 sequence is 18 residues long. Germline V gives CDR1 LGHDT, CDR2 YNNKEL (reference sequence). Production of TCR beta cDNA relied on 5'RACE template switching with UMIs. TCRdb re-called the 5' RACE reads and shows each CDR3 protein once, DNA omitted. Seen in this sample are about 380,000 distinct CDR3 sequences; the ten most common clones hold under 6.5%. The clonotype was recovered from a man aged 18-70 years in good health. This sequence joins TRBV3-1 and TRBJ2-5; TCRdb names TRBD2, which stays unverified in the absence of DNA. Material for sequencing was blood T cells: a sorted CD56 or NKG2C T cell subset, CD4+ or CD8+ T cells, or bulk PBMC T cells (not recorded which). The CDR3 spells CASSQDLTGLGVQETQYF.